The 14 T cell receptor beta chains below all came from one sample that was sequenced in a study of CD8 T cells in Susac syndrome. With random hexamers, reverse transcription was performed on about 0.5 to 1 ug of RNA. TCRdb analysed the immunoSEQ multiplex PCR reads with MiXCR anew, one entry per CDR3 protein. The data hold about 280,000 distinct CDR3 sequences, with roughly 84% observed a single time. Sequencing was done on a sample of CD8+ T cells from PBMCs. These receptors all stem from a human donor with multiple sclerosis.

The J gene is TRBJ2-3, the V gene TRBV11-2; the match to TRBD1 covers 9 bases. The ends lost 3 bases at V and 5 bases at J; junction bases unmatched: 3. The CDR3 contains 14 residues. Germline values: CDR1 SGHAT, CDR2 FQNNGV. The CDR3 region is CASSFGTGKDTQYF. CDR3 coding DNA: TGTGCCAGCAGCTTCGGGACAGGGAAAGATACGCAGTATTTT.

V usage is TRBV7-2 and J usage is TRBJ2-5; D not resolved. The length of the CDR3 is 15 residues. Germline V CDR1 and CDR2: SGHTA, FQGNSA. Trimming stripped 1 base from V and 4 bases from J, with 13 bases between. The CDR3, as DNA: TGTGCCAGCAGCTTAGTCCAAAGACGGAGAGAGACCCAGTACTTC. Translating gives CASSLVQRRRETQYF.

The chain carries TRBV4-1 and TRBJ2-7; D call uncertain. Germline values: CDR1 MGHRA, CDR2 YSYEKL. This CDR3 region has 14 residues. The ends were cut back, 2 bases at V and 1 base at J, with 9 bases in the middle. CDR3 amino acids: CASSQSVSSYEQYF. Here the CDR3 DNA reads TGCGCCAGCAGCCAATCCGTCTCGTCCTACGAGCAGTACTTC.

V and J are TRBV6-5 and TRBJ2-7, with a tentative D call TRBD2 (6 bases). The CDR3 sequence is 13 residues long. Germline-derived CDR1 and CDR2 are MNHEY and SVGAGI. V shed 2 bases and J shed 3 bases, with 8 bases lying between them. The CDR3 loop is CASSYGGVYEQYF. The CDR3 DNA reads as TGTGCCAGCAGTTACGGAGGGGTCTACGAGCAGTACTTC.

This chain connects TRBV9 to TRBJ1-5, with D perhaps TRBD1 (6 bases). The CDR3 is 13 amino acids. Trimming shortened V by 0 bases and J by 11 bases, and 12 bases separated the two germline ends. Germline V gives CDR1 SGDLS, CDR2 YYNGEE. CDR3 in amino acids: CASSVDSGASQHF. CDR3 nucleotide sequence: TGTGCCAGCAGCGTAGATTCGGGGGCTTCCCAGCATTTT.

The J gene is TRBJ2-3, the V gene TRBV20-1; the D call may be TRBD1 or TRBD2 (5 bases each). Per germline, CDR1 DFQATT and CDR2 SNEGSKA (reference sequence). This CDR3 comprises 12 residues. The germline V and J ends were trimmed by 7 bases and 2 bases, with 10 bases remaining between them. The CDR3 sequence: CSGSGTTDTQYF. The DNA for the CDR3 is TGCAGTGGATCGGGGACCACAGATACGCAGTATTTT.

This clonotype was seen a few times. J is TRBJ2-7 and V is TRBV28; TRBD1 matches at 10 bases. With V trimmed by 5 bases and J by 3 bases, 7 bases remained unmatched. CDR1 MDHEN and CDR2 SYDVKM come from the germline V gene. This CDR3 contains 15 residues. The CDR3 bases are TGTGCCAGCAGTAGCCCGGGACAGGGGTTCTACGAGCAGTACTTC. Protein: CASSSPGQGFYEQYF.

As to this clonotype: One junction end disagrees with the germline gene, perhaps due to a read error. The chain recombines TRBV6-1 with TRBJ1-2, with TRBD1 as a possible D gene (5 bases). This CDR3 is 15 amino acids long. Germline values: CDR1 MNHNS, CDR2 SASEGT. CDR3 loop: CASCEEGTGGYGYTF. The CDR3 DNA reads as TGTGCCAGCTGTGAAGAGGGGACGGGGGGCTATGGCTACACCTTC.

The chain couples TRBV11-3 to TRBJ1-1; 10 nucleotides align to TRBD1. The CDR3 covers 14 residues. Trimming removed 5 bases from V and 5 bases from J; junction bases left unmatched: 5. The V gene's germline CDR1 is SGHNT and CDR2 YENEEA. This CDR3 reads CASSRGQGTTEAFF. The CDR3 DNA reads as TGTGCCAGCAGCAGGGGACAGGGGACAACTGAAGCTTTCTTT.

The gene calls are TRBV14 and TRBJ2-1, with 9 bases aligning to TRBD2. V lost 8 bases, J lost 12 bases, and 17 bases stayed unmatched. The CDR3 is 15 residues long. Germline V CDR1 and CDR2: SGHDN, FVKESK. CDR3 in DNA: TGTGCCAGCGGCTTTGTGGTAGCGGGAGAAATGGGGCAGTTCTTC. Its translation: CASGFVVAGEMGQFF.

The chain employs TRBV12-3 or TRBV12-4 and TRBJ2-3; TRBD2 agrees at 7 bases. This CDR3 has 11 residues. Trimming removed 5 bases from V and 11 bases from J; junction bases left unmatched: 4. The chain's CDR3 is CASSAGVEQYF. In DNA, the CDR3 is TGTGCCAGCAGTGCGGGGGTCGAGCAGTATTTT.

The V call is TRBV27, the J call TRBJ2-2; 9 nucleotides line up with TRBD2. V trimming: 1 base; J trimming: 0 bases; junction bases outside the gene matches: 3. This CDR3 is 17 amino acids long. The V gene's germline CDR1 is MNHEY and CDR2 SMNVEV (reference sequence). The CDR3 bases are TGTGCCAGCAGTTTATACCCTAGCGGGACGAACACCGGGGAGCTGTTTTTT. It specifies CASSLYPSGTNTGELFF.

V and J are TRBV6-5 and TRBJ2-2; D may be TRBD1 or TRBD2 (6 bases each). With 3 bases removed from V and 1 base from J, the gap between germline ends came to 21 bases. The CDR3 is made up of 19 amino acids. Germline values: CDR1 MNHEY, CDR2 SVGAGI. The CDR3 DNA reads TGTGCCAGCAGTTATAATCCGGGGGCAAAACTTATGAACACCGGGGAGCTGTTTTTT. Protein sequence: CASSYNPGAKLMNTGELFF.

This clonotype was seen a handful of times. V gene TRBV10-3 combines with J gene TRBJ1-1; 8 positions agree with TRBD1. The CDR3 length is 14 residues. Germline lookup yields CDR1 ENHRY and CDR2 SYGVKD. V was pared by 10 bases and J by 1 base, with 8 bases of the junction left unmatched. This CDR3 reads CANSRTGRNTEAFF. The DNA of the CDR3 is TGTGCCAACTCCCGGACAGGGAGGAACACTGAAGCTTTCTTT.